The entry that follows covers one T cell receptor (beta chain) sequence. The sample belongs to a study of blood T cell repertoires in COVID-19. Trimming left V 5 bases short and J 5 bases short, with 12 bases between. This CDR3 region has 13 residues. CDR1 and CDR2 from the germline V gene are SGHAT and FQNNGV. TCRdb keeps only in-frame clones here, not all; method: immunoSEQ multiplex PCR. The repertoire holds approximately 220,000 clones, with roughly 80% as singletons. The sequencing input was PBMCs or T cells enriched from blood (not recorded which). The clonotype was recovered from a woman aged 40 to 50 with acute COVID-19. The J gene is TRBJ1-2, the V gene TRBV11-2, with a weak D call TRBD1 (6 bases). CDR3 in amino acids: CASSLQGVYGYTF. DNA for the CDR3: TGTGCCAGCAGCCTACAGGGAGTATATGGCTACACCTTC.